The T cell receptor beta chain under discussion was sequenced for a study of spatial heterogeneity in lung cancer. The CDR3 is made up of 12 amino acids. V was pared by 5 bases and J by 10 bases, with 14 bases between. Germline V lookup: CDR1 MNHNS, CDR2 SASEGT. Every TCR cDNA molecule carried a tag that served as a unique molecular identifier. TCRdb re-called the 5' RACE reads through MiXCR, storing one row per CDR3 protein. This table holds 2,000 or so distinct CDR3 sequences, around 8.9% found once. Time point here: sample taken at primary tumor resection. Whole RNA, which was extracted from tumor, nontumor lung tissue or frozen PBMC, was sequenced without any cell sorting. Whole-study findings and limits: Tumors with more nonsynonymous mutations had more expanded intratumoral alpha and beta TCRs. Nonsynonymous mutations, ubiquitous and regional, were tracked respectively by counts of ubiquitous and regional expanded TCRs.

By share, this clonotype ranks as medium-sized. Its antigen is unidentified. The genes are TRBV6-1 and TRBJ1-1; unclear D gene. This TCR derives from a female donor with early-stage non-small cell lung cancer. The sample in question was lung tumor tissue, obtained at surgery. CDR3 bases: TGTGCCAGCAGTCCTCGGACGGGGAGAGCTTTCTTT. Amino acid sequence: CASSPRTGRAFF.